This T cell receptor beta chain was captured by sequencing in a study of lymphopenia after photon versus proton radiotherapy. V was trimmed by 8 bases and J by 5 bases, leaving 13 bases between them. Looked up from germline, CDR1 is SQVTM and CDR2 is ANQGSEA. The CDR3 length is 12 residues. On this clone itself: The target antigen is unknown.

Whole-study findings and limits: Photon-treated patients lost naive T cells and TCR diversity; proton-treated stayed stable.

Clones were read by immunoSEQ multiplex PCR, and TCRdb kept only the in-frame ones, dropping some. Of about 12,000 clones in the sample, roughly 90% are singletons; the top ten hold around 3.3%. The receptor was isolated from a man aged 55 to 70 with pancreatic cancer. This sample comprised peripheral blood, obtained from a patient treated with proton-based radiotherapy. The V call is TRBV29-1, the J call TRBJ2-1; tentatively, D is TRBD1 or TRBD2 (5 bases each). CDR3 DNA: TGCAGCCCGCAGGGAGTAAACAATGAGCAGTTCTTC. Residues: CSPQGVNNEQFF.